Listed below are T cell receptor beta chains from one sample, sequenced in a study of cytomegalovirus exposure and HLA in healthy donors. Some clones are missing from TCRdb's copy, which holds only in-frame ones; the method was immunoSEQ multiplex PCR. This sample carries 110,000 or so clones, 74% of them seen once, and the ten largest clones take 4% to 4.5%. What was sequenced was PBMCs. Receptors were obtained from a woman aged 40 to 49 in good health and CMV-seropositive. Each CDR3 is given with its conserved first and last residue. D genes are given only for firm matches. Clone size is not always given. Where it is, it says once, few, many or a class for expanded clones.

CDR3 DNA: TGCGCCAGCAGCTCGGGGGTCACGTCCTACGAGCAGTACTTC; CDR3 protein: CASSSGVTSYEQYF; clone size: -; V gene: TRBV5-1; J gene: TRBJ2-7; D gene: -
CDR3 DNA: TGCGCCAGCAGCTTGGAGCGGGCGGGAGTCGACGAGCAGTACTTC; CDR3 protein: CASSLERAGVDEQYF; clone size: few; V gene: TRBV5-1; J gene: TRBJ2-7; D gene: TRBD2
CDR3 DNA: TGTGCCAGCAGCCCTCTAGCTGGGCAGGGGAGCCTGAGAGCTTTCTTT; CDR3 protein: CASSPLAGQGSLRAFF; clone size: once; V gene: TRBV7-2; J gene: TRBJ1-1; D gene: -
CDR3 DNA: TGTGCCAGTCGAAGCACAGGCTCCTCACCCCTCCACTTT; CDR3 protein: CASRSTGSSPLHF; clone size: -; V gene: TRBV6-1; J gene: TRBJ1-6; D gene: -
CDR3 DNA: TGTGCCACCAGCAGAGATCTGGGACAGTGGCTCGGCTACACCTTC; CDR3 protein: CATSRDLGQWLGYTF; clone size: -; V gene: TRBV15; J gene: TRBJ1-2; D gene: TRBD1
CDR3 DNA: TGTGCCGGGGCAGGATGGAGGGATGTCGGTACCCAGTACTTC; CDR3 protein: CAGAGWRDVGTQYF; clone size: -; V gene: TRBV30; J gene: TRBJ2-5; D gene: -
CDR3 DNA: TGTTCCAGCAGCTTAGGGGCGTCCTCAGCAACTAATGAAAAACTGTTTTTT; CDR3 protein: CSSSLGASSATNEKLFF; clone size: -; V gene: TRBV7-9; J gene: TRBJ1-4; D gene: -
CDR3 DNA: TGTGCCAGCAGTGGTGACGGAAGGGGGGGCGGCTACACCTTC; CDR3 protein: CASSGDGRGGGYTF; clone size: few; V gene: TRBV2; J gene: TRBJ1-2; D gene: -
CDR3 DNA: TGTGCCAGCAGCTTAGCGGGACAGGGGGCCCACAATGAGCAGTTCTTC; CDR3 protein: CASSLAGQGAHNEQFF; clone size: -; V gene: TRBV13; J gene: TRBJ2-1; D gene: TRBD1
CDR3 DNA: TGTGCCAGCAGTTTACAACAAGCTAACTATGGCTACACCTTC; CDR3 protein: CASSLQQANYGYTF; clone size: -; V gene: TRBV27; J gene: TRBJ1-2; D gene: -
CDR3 DNA: TGTGCCAGCAGCTTAGTGGGCGGGGTCGTCGGACATATTGAAGCTTTCTTT; CDR3 protein: CASSLVGGVVGHIEAFF; clone size: -; V gene: TRBV7-8; J gene: TRBJ1-1; D gene: -
CDR3 DNA: TGTGCCAGCAGTACGGGACTCTGGGGCTCTGGAAACACCATATATTTT; CDR3 protein: CASSTGLWGSGNTIYF; clone size: -; V gene: TRBV25-1; J gene: TRBJ1-3; D gene: -
CDR3 DNA: TGTGCCAGCAGCTTCTACCGGGACAGGGGGGGGAACACCGGGGAGCTGTTTTTT; CDR3 protein: CASSFYRDRGGNTGELFF; clone size: -; V gene: TRBV7-2; J gene: TRBJ2-2; D gene: TRBD1
CDR3 DNA: TGTGCCAGCAGCTTAGAGGAAAACAGAGAGCAGTACTTC; CDR3 protein: CASSLEENREQYF; clone size: -; V gene: TRBV7-2; J gene: TRBJ2-7; D gene: -
CDR3 DNA: TGCGCCAGCAGCCAAGTTACAACTAATGAAAAACTGTTTTTT; CDR3 protein: CASSQVTTNEKLFF; clone size: -; V gene: TRBV4-3; J gene: TRBJ1-4; D gene: -
CDR3 DNA: TGTGCCAGCTCACCATCCTCAGGGGCTGATAGCTACACCTTC; CDR3 protein: CASSPSSGADSYTF; clone size: few; V gene: TRBV18; J gene: TRBJ1-2; D gene: -
CDR3 DNA: TGTGCCAGCAGCCCTTATTTAGCGGGCGGCTCCGAGCAGTACTTC; CDR3 protein: CASSPYLAGGSEQYF; clone size: few; V gene: TRBV4-2; J gene: TRBJ2-7; D gene: TRBD2
CDR3 DNA: TGTGCCAGCAGCTTGGTTGAGGGGGTCTATGGCTACACCTTC; CDR3 protein: CASSLVEGVYGYTF; clone size: -; V gene: TRBV5-6; J gene: TRBJ1-2; D gene: -
CDR3 DNA: TGCGCCAGCAGCCCTGGTGGGAGCACTAATGAAAAACTGTTTTTT; CDR3 protein: CASSPGGSTNEKLFF; clone size: -; V gene: TRBV4-3; J gene: TRBJ1-4; D gene: -
CDR3 DNA: TGTGCCAGCAGCTTAGGCCGGGACTTCTCCTACGAGCAGTACTTC; CDR3 protein: CASSLGRDFSYEQYF; clone size: -; V gene: TRBV13; J gene: TRBJ2-7; D gene: -
CDR3 DNA: TGTGCCTGGAGAGAGGGACAGGGTTCTAACTATGGCTACACCTTC; CDR3 protein: CAWREGQGSNYGYTF; clone size: few; V gene: TRBV30; J gene: TRBJ1-2; D gene: TRBD1
CDR3 DNA: TGTGCCAGCAGCCCTAACCGCAACAATCAGCCCCAGCATTTT; CDR3 protein: CASSPNRNNQPQHF; clone size: -; V gene: TRBV2; J gene: TRBJ1-5; D gene: -
CDR3 DNA: TGTGCCAGCCGGGGCGGGAGTTCCTACGAGCAGTACTTC; CDR3 protein: CASRGGSSYEQYF; clone size: -; V gene: TRBV5-8; J gene: TRBJ2-7; D gene: TRBD2
CDR3 DNA: TGTGCCAGCCGGAGAGTGGTAGGGGGCTCCTACGAGCAGTACTTC; CDR3 protein: CASRRVVGGSYEQYF; clone size: -; V gene: TRBV6-1; J gene: TRBJ2-7; D gene: -
CDR3 DNA: TGTGCCATTTCGAGTCATGAAAAACTGTTTTTT; CDR3 protein: CAISSHEKLFF; clone size: once; V gene: TRBV21-1; J gene: TRBJ1-4; D gene: -
CDR3 DNA: TGTGCCAGTAGTCGCGGGGGGACTCCAAGTAAAAACATTCAGTACTTC; CDR3 protein: CASSRGGTPSKNIQYF; clone size: -; V gene: TRBV19; J gene: TRBJ2-4; D gene: TRBD2
CDR3 DNA: TGTGCCAGCAGTTTGAAAGACAGGCGCAATCAGCCCCAGCATTTT; CDR3 protein: CASSLKDRRNQPQHF; clone size: -; V gene: TRBV6-6; J gene: TRBJ1-5; D gene: -
CDR3 DNA: TGCGCCAGCAGCGCCGGGACAGGGAACACTGAAGCTTTCTTT; CDR3 protein: CASSAGTGNTEAFF; clone size: -; V gene: TRBV5-1; J gene: TRBJ1-1; D gene: TRBD1
CDR3 DNA: TGCGCCAGCAGCTCTACGGCCGGGGAGCTGTTTTTT; CDR3 protein: CASSSTAGELFF; clone size: -; V gene: TRBV5-1; J gene: TRBJ2-2; D gene: -
CDR3 DNA: TGTGCCAGCAGCAAAGTTGCTAGCGGGAGAGATGAGCAGTACTTC; CDR3 protein: CASSKVASGRDEQYF; clone size: once; V gene: TRBV21-1; J gene: TRBJ2-5; D gene: -
CDR3 DNA: TGTGCCAGCAGTCGATTAGCGGGGGGTGGGGCAGATACGCAGTATTTT; CDR3 protein: CASSRLAGGGADTQYF; clone size: -; V gene: TRBV2; J gene: TRBJ2-3; D gene: TRBD2
CDR3 DNA: TGTGCCAGCAGCTTAGGTCAGGGCTATGAAAAACTGTTTTTT; CDR3 protein: CASSLGQGYEKLFF; clone size: -; V gene: TRBV7-6; J gene: TRBJ1-4; D gene: -
CDR3 DNA: TGTTCCAGCAGCCAGGGGGCTTCTAATGAAAAACTGTTTTTT; CDR3 protein: CSSSQGASNEKLFF; clone size: once; V gene: TRBV7-9; J gene: TRBJ1-4; D gene: TRBD1
CDR3 DNA: TGCGCCAGCAGCTTGGCCGGACAGGGTGAACAGCCCCAGCATTTT; CDR3 protein: CASSLAGQGEQPQHF; clone size: -; V gene: TRBV5-1; J gene: TRBJ1-5; D gene: TRBD1
CDR3 DNA: TGTGCAAGTCGACAGGGACAGGGAGAGGGAAACACTGAAGCTTTCTTT; CDR3 protein: CASRQGQGEGNTEAFF; clone size: few; V gene: TRBV12-2; J gene: TRBJ1-1; D gene: -
CDR3 DNA: TGTGCCAGCAGCCGGACAGGGTATGGCTACACCTTC; CDR3 protein: CASSRTGYGYTF; clone size: -; V gene: TRBV5-6; J gene: TRBJ1-2; D gene: TRBD1
CDR3 DNA: TGTGCCAGCAGACAAGGACACCTCTATGGCTACACCTTC; CDR3 protein: CASRQGHLYGYTF; clone size: -; V gene: TRBV6-5; J gene: TRBJ1-2; D gene: -
CDR3 DNA: TGCGCCAGCAGCCGAGGAGTCTATGGCTACACCTTC; CDR3 protein: CASSRGVYGYTF; clone size: -; V gene: TRBV4-3; J gene: TRBJ1-2; D gene: -
CDR3 DNA: TGCGCCAGCAGCTTGGAACAGGGGGCAACTGAAGCTTTCTTT; CDR3 protein: CASSLEQGATEAFF; clone size: -; V gene: TRBV5-1; J gene: TRBJ1-1; D gene: TRBD1
CDR3 DNA: TGCGCCAGCAGCCCGGACAGGGGTAAAGAGACCCAGTACTTC; CDR3 protein: CASSPDRGKETQYF; clone size: once; V gene: TRBV4-1; J gene: TRBJ2-5; D gene: TRBD1
CDR3 DNA: TGTGCCAGCAGTGGAAAACAGGGTAACTATGGCTACACCTTC; CDR3 protein: CASSGKQGNYGYTF; clone size: -; V gene: TRBV6-5; J gene: TRBJ1-2; D gene: -
CDR3 DNA: TGTGCCAGCAGTTACTCGAGAGGGGGTGAGACCCAGTACTTC; CDR3 protein: CASSYSRGGETQYF; clone size: -; V gene: TRBV6-5; J gene: TRBJ2-5; D gene: -
CDR3 DNA: TGCGCCAGCAGCCCTTCGGGGGACCAAGAGACCCAGTACTTC; CDR3 protein: CASSPSGDQETQYF; clone size: -; V gene: TRBV5-1; J gene: TRBJ2-5; D gene: -
CDR3 DNA: TGCGCCAGCAGCCAAACCGGGACTAAAGAGACCCAGTACTTC; CDR3 protein: CASSQTGTKETQYF; clone size: few; V gene: TRBV4-1; J gene: TRBJ2-5; D gene: TRBD2
CDR3 DNA: TGCAGCGCTCGCGACAGGGGTAGGGTTAATGAGCAGTTCTTC; CDR3 protein: CSARDRGRVNEQFF; clone size: -; V gene: TRBV29-1; J gene: TRBJ2-1; D gene: TRBD1
CDR3 DNA: TGTTCCAGCAGCTCATGGACAGGGGCGACCACTGAAGCTTTCTTT; CDR3 protein: CSSSSWTGATTEAFF; clone size: -; V gene: TRBV7-9; J gene: TRBJ1-1; D gene: TRBD1
CDR3 DNA: TGTGCCAGCAGTGGACAGGGAGGCAATCAGCCCCAGCATTTT; CDR3 protein: CASSGQGGNQPQHF; clone size: once; V gene: TRBV2; J gene: TRBJ1-5; D gene: TRBD1
CDR3 DNA: TGTGCCTGGAGTAAATGGCTAGCGACAAACTCCTACAATGAGCAGTTCTTC; CDR3 protein: CAWSKWLATNSYNEQFF; clone size: once; V gene: TRBV30; J gene: TRBJ2-1; D gene: -
CDR3 DNA: TGTGCCAGCAGCCCCCCAACAGATGCTAACTATGGCTACACCTTC; CDR3 protein: CASSPPTDANYGYTF; clone size: many; V gene: TRBV5-6; J gene: TRBJ1-2; D gene: -
CDR3 DNA: TGCGCCAGCACCGGGGACCGGGAGAGGGGTCACAATGAGCAGTTCTTC; CDR3 protein: CASTGDRERGHNEQFF; clone size: -; V gene: TRBV5-1; J gene: TRBJ2-1; D gene: -
CDR3 DNA: TGTTCCAGCAGCTTTGAGGGTCACGGCAATCAGCCCCAGCATTTT; CDR3 protein: CSSSFEGHGNQPQHF; clone size: -; V gene: TRBV7-9; J gene: TRBJ1-5; D gene: -
CDR3 DNA: TGTGCCAGCAGTTACTCGAAACTGATCTCTGGAAACACCATATATTTT; CDR3 protein: CASSYSKLISGNTIYF; clone size: few; V gene: TRBV6-5; J gene: TRBJ1-3; D gene: -